This entry lists 17 T cell receptor beta chains sequenced from one sample in a study of cytomegalovirus exposure and HLA in healthy donors. PCR was performed using 60 Vbeta and 13 Jbeta primers. TCRdb keeps only in-frame clones here, not all; method: immunoSEQ multiplex PCR. The sample shows roughly 200,000 clones, roughly 79% of them seen only once. The sample was PBMCs. These receptors came from a man aged 25 to 45 in good health and CMV-seronegative.

The table lists this clone with a count of one. The chain uses TRBV5-1 and TRBJ1-4; weak D call: TRBD1 (6 bases). Germline CDR1 reads SGHRS; CDR2 reads YFSETQ. The CDR3 is 14 residues long. Trimming pared 2 bases from V and 7 bases from J, leaving 12 bases between. Here the CDR3 DNA reads TGCGCCAGCAGCTTTGTGGGGGCCGGTGAAAAACTGTTTTTT. It specifies CASSFVGAGEKLFF. The full variable domain, rest sourced from reference TRBV5-1 and TRBJ1-4, is KAGVTQTPRYLIKTRGQQVTLSCSPISGHRSVSWYQQTPGQGLQFLFEYFSETQRNKGNFPGRFSGRQFSNSRSEMNVSTLELGDSALYLCASSFVGAGEKLFFGSGTQLSVL.

V usage is TRBV28 and J usage is TRBJ2-1; unclear D gene. Germline V gene data show CDR1 as MDHEN and CDR2 as SYDVKM. Trimming left V 3 bases short and J 3 bases short, with 6 bases between. This CDR3 has 13 amino acids. CDR3 nucleotide sequence: TGTGCCAGCAGTTTCGCAGACTACAATGAGCAGTTCTTC. This codes for CASSFADYNEQFF.

This clone was seen only once. The gene calls are TRBV7-6 and TRBJ1-1; the D is unclear. The CDR3 has 14 residues. The V end was cut by 1 base, the J end by 1 base, with 7 bases between. CDR1 and CDR2 from the germline V gene are SGHVS and FNYEAQ. The CDR3 sequence is CASSLGRGNTEAFF. For the CDR3, the DNA is TGTGCCAGCAGCTTAGGTCGCGGGAACACTGAAGCTTTCTTT.

This clone showed up just once. For the CDR3, the DNA is TGTGCCTCCGTCCGGACAGGGGGCAACGAGCAGTACTTC. Protein product: CASVRTGGNEQYF. This chain uses TRBV10-3 with TRBJ2-7; 11 nucleotides match TRBD1. Looked up from germline, CDR1 is ENHRY and CDR2 is SYGVKD. J gave up 5 bases and V 11 bases, and 8 bases lay outside the gene matches. The CDR3 length is 13 residues.

The rearrangement joins TRBV19 to TRBJ1-3; D is possibly TRBD1 (6 bases). Trimming removed 6 bases from V and 0 bases from J, with 15 bases in between. Germline V CDR1 and CDR2: LNHDA, SQIVND (reference sequence). This CDR3 has 16 residues. This CDR3 reads CASSPTGSISGNTIYF. The CDR3 nucleotides are TGTGCCAGTAGCCCGACAGGTTCGATCTCTGGAAACACCATATATTTT.

This clone appeared a single time. The chain links TRBV28 to TRBJ1-4, with a possible D match to TRBD1 (6 bases). Germline CDR1 is MDHEN and CDR2 is SYDVKM. This CDR3 spans 14 amino acids. V was shortened by 7 bases and J by 7 bases, with 16 bases between the two germline ends. In DNA, the CDR3 is TGTGCCAGCATCCAGTGGGGGCAGGGTGAAAAACTGTTTTTT. This gives the protein CASIQWGQGEKLFF.

The V call is TRBV5-1, the J call TRBJ2-7; a weak D match, TRBD1 (7 bases). CDR3 length: 18 residues. V was trimmed by 5 bases and J by 7 bases, leaving 31 bases between them. Germline assignment: CDR1 SGHRS and CDR2 YFSETQ. CDR3 DNA: TGCGCCAGCAGTTATAGGCCCCTAGGAGGGACAGTTGAGTGGGAGCAGTACTTC. Amino acid sequence: CASSYRPLGGTVEWEQYF.

As to this clone: At the DNA level, this CDR3 is encoded by other sequences in the same sample as well. The chain is built from TRBV19 and TRBJ2-7, with D perhaps TRBD1 (6 bases). CDR1 LNHDA and CDR2 SQIVND come from the germline V gene (reference sequence). The CDR3 length is 12 residues. The CDR3 here is CATRGSSYEQYF. The DNA for the CDR3 is TGTGCGACAAGGGGGAGCTCCTACGAGCAGTACTTC.

The chain recombines TRBV5-1 with TRBJ2-2; no definite D call. Germline V gives CDR1 SGHRS, CDR2 YFSETQ. Trimming removed 3 bases from V and 0 bases from J, with 12 bases in between. This CDR3 spans 16 amino acids. The CDR3 bases are TGCGCCAGCAGCTCTGTGCGGTTCGCGAACACCGGGGAGCTGTTTTTT. Its translation is CASSSVRFANTGELFF.

V usage is TRBV2 and J usage is TRBJ2-5; possible D gene TRBD1, 6 bases. The end of the DNA aligns better with TRBJ2-7, so the J call may be wrong. Germline V gives CDR1 SNHLY, CDR2 FYNNEI. This CDR3 region has 12 residues. The CDR3 region is CASRGHDYEQYF. CDR3 sequence (DNA): TGTGCCAGCAGGGGACACGACTACGAGCAGTACTTC.

A few counts support this clone. The genes are TRBV28 and TRBJ2-7; D possibly corresponds to TRBD1 (6 bases). Deletions cut 9 bases from V and 6 bases from J, with 15 bases between. Germline V gene data show CDR1 as MDHEN and CDR2 as SYDVKM. The CDR3 covers 12 residues. The CDR3 sequence: CASHTGMGEQYF. In DNA, the CDR3 is TGTGCCAGTCATACAGGGATGGGCGAGCAGTACTTC.

J is TRBJ2-7 and V is TRBV4-1, with D possibly matching TRBD1 (6 bases). Germline values: CDR1 MGHRA, CDR2 YSYEKL. The CDR3 consists of 16 residues. The V gene lost 2 bases and the J gene lost 2 bases, with 16 bases spanning the gap. This CDR3 is CASSQRFGGRTYEQYF. Written as DNA, the CDR3 is TGCGCCAGCAGCCAAAGATTTGGGGGCCGCACCTACGAGCAGTACTTC.

V is TRBV12-5 and J is TRBJ1-1; weak D call: TRBD1 (6 bases). The CDR3 loop spans 13 amino acids. From germline, CDR1 is LGHNT and CDR2 FRNRAP. Trimming shortened V by 5 bases and J by 2 bases, and 9 bases separated the two germline ends. The CDR3 loop is CASGQQGNTEAFF. CDR3 bases: TGTGCTAGTGGTCAACAGGGAAACACTGAAGCTTTCTTT.

The chain combines TRBV7-9 with TRBJ2-3; the D gene is possibly TRBD2 (5 bases). Germline CDR1 is SEHNR and CDR2 is FQNEAQ (reference sequence). This CDR3 comprises 16 residues. V gave up 5 bases and J gave up 0 bases, with 15 bases separating them. The CDR3, as DNA: TGTGCCAGCAGCCCATATGCAGGACTTAGCACAGATACGCAGTATTTT. Residues: CASSPYAGLSTDTQYF.

The V and J genes are TRBV6-1 and TRBJ2-1; 12 positions agree with TRBD2. Germline assignment: CDR1 MNHNS and CDR2 SASEGT. V gave up 1 base and J gave up 8 bases; unmatched junction bases: 3. This CDR3 is built from 15 residues. This CDR3 reads CASSEGLAGVHEQFF. The DNA of the CDR3 is TGTGCCAGCAGTGAAGGACTAGCGGGAGTTCATGAGCAGTTCTTC.

The V gene is TRBV19, the J gene TRBJ1-1; TRBD1 matches 7 bases. The CDR3 length is 14 residues. Losses at the gene ends were 4 bases for V and 4 bases for J; bases not matched to a gene: 6. Germline CDR1 is LNHDA and CDR2 is SQIVND (reference sequence). The CDR3 loop reads CASSTQGLSTEAFF. CDR3 nucleotide sequence: TGTGCCAGTAGTACACAGGGGTTGAGCACTGAAGCTTTCTTT.

The J gene is TRBJ2-3, the V gene TRBV2; no firm D call. Between the trimmed V and J ends, which lost 11 bases and 3 bases, there was a span of 21 bases. There are 15 residues in the CDR3. Looked up from germline, CDR1 is SNHLY and CDR2 is FYNNEI. CDR3 in amino acids: CALTALSELTDTQYF. The CDR3 coding sequence is TGTGCCCTAACCGCCCTGAGCGAATTAACAGATACGCAGTATTTT.